This is a list of T cell receptor beta chains from one sample in a study of regulatory T cells in long-lasting Graves disease. TCRdb re-analysed the multiplex PCR reads in MiXCR, keeping a single row per CDR3 protein. The sample lists 350,000 to 450,000 distinct CDR3 sequences, 12% occurring once. The sample was also linked to a second study, of T cells in Graves' hyperthyroidism and ophthalmopathy.

Source: peripheral blood mononuclear cells (PBMCs), taken at new diagnosis, from a patient treated with antithyroid drugs. The receptors were gathered from a woman under 30 with Graves disease. Both conserved end residues are part of each CDR3. The order of the fields is CDR3 DNA, CDR3 protein, clone size, V gene, D gene, J gene. D genes are given only for firm matches. Clone size, where shown, is once, few, many, or a class for clones that have expanded.

CDR3 DNA: TGTGCCAGCAGCTCCGTCTCTTCGACAGGGAAAAACATTCAGTACTTC
CDR3 protein: CASSSVSSTGKNIQYF
clone size: many
V gene: TRBV12-3/TRBV12-4
D gene: TRBD1
J gene: TRBJ2-4

CDR3 DNA: TGTGCCAGTACATTAGCGGGGGGGGTTCCTAGCACAGATACGCAGTATTTT
CDR3 protein: CASTLAGGVPSTDTQYF
clone size: many
V gene: TRBV6-2/TRBV6-3
D gene: TRBD2
J gene: TRBJ2-3

CDR3 DNA: TGTGCCAGCACCCTCGCCTCGACGGGAAACACTGAAGCTTTCTTT
CDR3 protein: CASTLASTGNTEAFF
clone size: many
V gene: TRBV7-8
D gene: NA
J gene: TRBJ1-1

CDR3 DNA: TGTGCCAGCACTCGAGTTAACGCGAACACCGGGGAGCTGTTTTTT
CDR3 protein: CASTRVNANTGELFF
clone size: many
V gene: TRBV27
D gene: NA
J gene: TRBJ2-2

CDR3 DNA: TGTGCCACCGGAGGGATCCGAACTGACAGCCACCCAGAGCAGTTCTTC
CDR3 protein: CATGGIRTDSHPEQFF
clone size: NA
V gene: TRBV24-1
D gene: NA
J gene: TRBJ2-1

CDR3 DNA: TGTGCCAGCAGTGAAGCGGGACTAGCGGGGAGGAAGACCCAGTACTTC
CDR3 protein: CASSEAGLAGRKTQYF
clone size: many
V gene: TRBV6-1
D gene: TRBD2
J gene: TRBJ2-5

CDR3 DNA: TGTGCCAGCAGCTTCTTAAGGGGACAGGATGAGCAGTTCTTC
CDR3 protein: CASSFLRGQDEQFF
clone size: many
V gene: TRBV7-3
D gene: TRBD1
J gene: TRBJ2-1

CDR3 DNA: TGTGCCAGCAGCCAAGGTTCTCGAGGTCCCTATGGCTACACCTTC
CDR3 protein: CASSQGSRGPYGYTF
clone size: NA
V gene: TRBV4-2
D gene: NA
J gene: TRBJ1-2

CDR3 DNA: TGTGCCATCAGTCACGGGGGACAGGGTCCAGATACGCAGTATTTT
CDR3 protein: CAISHGGQGPDTQYF
clone size: few
V gene: TRBV10-3
D gene: TRBD1
J gene: TRBJ2-3

CDR3 DNA: TGTGCCAGTAGTATCTGGCGGGAGGTTTACAATGAGCAGTTCTTC
CDR3 protein: CASSIWREVYNEQFF
clone size: NA
V gene: TRBV19
D gene: TRBD2
J gene: TRBJ2-1

CDR3 DNA: TGTGCCAGCAGTGAGGGTAGCGGGGGTACGGAGACCCAGTACTTC
CDR3 protein: CASSEGSGGTETQYF
clone size: few
V gene: TRBV2
D gene: TRBD2
J gene: TRBJ2-5

CDR3 DNA: TGCGCCAGCCGACAGGGAAACTATGGCTACACCTTC
CDR3 protein: CASRQGNYGYTF
clone size: few
V gene: TRBV5-1
D gene: TRBD1
J gene: TRBJ1-2

CDR3 DNA: TGTGCCAGCAGTGACCGGGATGTCACAGATACGCAGTATTTT
CDR3 protein: CASSDRDVTDTQYF
clone size: NA
V gene: TRBV2
D gene: NA
J gene: TRBJ2-3

CDR3 DNA: TGCAGTGCTAACCCCTTGGGGGGTAACGCAGATACGCAGTATTTT
CDR3 protein: CSANPLGGNADTQYF
clone size: many
V gene: TRBV20-1
D gene: NA
J gene: TRBJ2-3

CDR3 DNA: TGCGCCAGCAGCTTGGAAGCTGGGAGCAATCAGCCCCAGCATTTT
CDR3 protein: CASSLEAGSNQPQHF
clone size: NA
V gene: TRBV5-1
D gene: NA
J gene: TRBJ1-5

CDR3 DNA: TGCGCCAGCAGCCAAGGTCGTATCGAGAGGGAGAATAATCAGCCCCAGCATTTT
CDR3 protein: CASSQGRIERENNQPQHF
clone size: few
V gene: TRBV4-1
D gene: NA
J gene: TRBJ1-5

CDR3 DNA: TGTGCCAGCAGTTTAACACCCGCCGGGGAGCTGTTTTTT
CDR3 protein: CASSLTPAGELFF
clone size: few
V gene: TRBV12-3/TRBV12-4
D gene: NA
J gene: TRBJ2-2

CDR3 DNA: TGTGCCAGTAGTGGTCGGACAATGGGCGATGGCTACACCTTC
CDR3 protein: CASSGRTMGDGYTF
clone size: many
V gene: TRBV19
D gene: NA
J gene: TRBJ1-2

CDR3 DNA: TGTGCCAGCAGTTACTCTGAACTAGCAATATCGGAGCAGTACTTC
CDR3 protein: CASSYSELAISEQYF
clone size: many
V gene: TRBV6-5
D gene: NA
J gene: TRBJ2-7

CDR3 DNA: TGTGCCAGCAGTTACCCGAAGGGGGGCACCGGGGAGCTGTTTTTT
CDR3 protein: CASSYPKGGTGELFF
clone size: few
V gene: TRBV6-2/TRBV6-3
D gene: NA
J gene: TRBJ2-2